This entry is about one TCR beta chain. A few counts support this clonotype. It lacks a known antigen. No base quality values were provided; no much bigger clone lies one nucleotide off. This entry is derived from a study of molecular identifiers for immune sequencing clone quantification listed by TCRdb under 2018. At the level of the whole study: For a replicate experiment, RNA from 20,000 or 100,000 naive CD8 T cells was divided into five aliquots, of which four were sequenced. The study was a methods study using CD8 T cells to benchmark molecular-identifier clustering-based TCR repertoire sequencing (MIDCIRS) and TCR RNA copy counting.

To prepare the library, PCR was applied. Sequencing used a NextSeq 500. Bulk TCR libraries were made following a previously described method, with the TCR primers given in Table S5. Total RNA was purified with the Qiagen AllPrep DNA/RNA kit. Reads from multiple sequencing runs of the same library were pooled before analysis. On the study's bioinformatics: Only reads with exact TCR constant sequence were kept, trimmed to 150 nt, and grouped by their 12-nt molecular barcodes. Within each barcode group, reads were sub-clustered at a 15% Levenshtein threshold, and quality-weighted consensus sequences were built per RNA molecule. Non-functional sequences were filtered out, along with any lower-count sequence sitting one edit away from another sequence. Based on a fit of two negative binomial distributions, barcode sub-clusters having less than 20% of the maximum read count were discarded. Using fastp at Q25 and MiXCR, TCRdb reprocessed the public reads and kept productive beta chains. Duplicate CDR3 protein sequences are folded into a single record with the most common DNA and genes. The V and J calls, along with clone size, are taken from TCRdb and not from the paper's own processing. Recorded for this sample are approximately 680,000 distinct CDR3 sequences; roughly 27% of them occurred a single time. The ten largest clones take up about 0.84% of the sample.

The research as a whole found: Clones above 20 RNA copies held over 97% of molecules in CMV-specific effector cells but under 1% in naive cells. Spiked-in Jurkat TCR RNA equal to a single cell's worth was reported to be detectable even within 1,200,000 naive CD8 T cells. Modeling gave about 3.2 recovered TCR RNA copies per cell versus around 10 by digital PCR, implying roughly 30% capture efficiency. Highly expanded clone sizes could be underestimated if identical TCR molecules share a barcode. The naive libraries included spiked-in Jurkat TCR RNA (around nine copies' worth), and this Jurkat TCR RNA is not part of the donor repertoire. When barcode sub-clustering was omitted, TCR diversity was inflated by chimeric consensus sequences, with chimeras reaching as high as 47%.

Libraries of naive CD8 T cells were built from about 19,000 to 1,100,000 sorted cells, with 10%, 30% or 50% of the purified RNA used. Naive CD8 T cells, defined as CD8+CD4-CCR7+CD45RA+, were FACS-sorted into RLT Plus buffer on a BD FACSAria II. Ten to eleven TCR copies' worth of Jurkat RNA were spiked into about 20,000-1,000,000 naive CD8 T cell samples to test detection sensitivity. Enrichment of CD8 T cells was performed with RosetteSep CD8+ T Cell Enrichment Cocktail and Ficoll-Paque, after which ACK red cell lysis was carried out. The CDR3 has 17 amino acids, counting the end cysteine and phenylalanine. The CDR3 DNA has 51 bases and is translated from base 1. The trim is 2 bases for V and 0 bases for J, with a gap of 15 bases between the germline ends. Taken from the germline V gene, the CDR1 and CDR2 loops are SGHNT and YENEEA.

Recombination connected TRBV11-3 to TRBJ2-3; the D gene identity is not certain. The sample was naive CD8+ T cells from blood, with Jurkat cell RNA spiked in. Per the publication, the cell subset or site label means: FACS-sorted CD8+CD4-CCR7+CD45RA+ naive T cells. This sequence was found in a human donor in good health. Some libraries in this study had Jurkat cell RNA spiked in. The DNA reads TGTGCCAGCAGCTTAATGTCTCCTTCCCCTAGCACAGATACGCAGTATTTT. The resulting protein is CASSLMSPSPSTDTQYF.